This TCR beta chain was captured in a study of blood T cells in healthy people across ages. A second PCR, run for roughly 7 to 11 cycles, used a sample-barcoded 5' primer plus a J-beta primer mix. TCRdb re-analysed the 5' RACE reads in MiXCR, keeping a single row per CDR3 protein. The sample lists roughly 1,100,000 distinct CDR3 sequences, 20% to 25% seen once, with around 0.75% in the top ten. The CDR3 runs to 16 residues. With 6 bases removed from V and 0 bases from J, the gap between germline ends came to 14 bases. Germline V gene data show CDR1 as SGHAT and CDR2 as FQNNGV. This sample was also put to use in a study of T cells of mothers and their children. That paper notes: At a rate of approximately 1.4 ug per 15 ul, cDNA synthesis received all of the extracted RNA. For each mother, over 9.5 million TCR beta CDR3 reads were obtained, and for each child, roughly 2.8 million.

The receptor was isolated from a girl aged 2-10 years in good health. The sample comprised blood. J is TRBJ1-4 and V is TRBV11-2; a weak D match, TRBD1 (5 bases). The DNA for the CDR3 is TGTGCCAGCAGTGAGGGGCAAATTGCAACTAATGAAAAACTGTTTTTT. It is translated as CASSEGQIATNEKLFF. The whole variable domain, filled in from reference TRBV11-2 and TRBJ1-4, reads EAGVAQSPRYKIIEKRQSVAFWCNPISGHATLYWYQQILGQGPKLLIQFQNNGVVDDSQLPKDRFSAERLKGVDSTLKIQPAKLEDSAVYLCASSEGQIATNEKLFFGSGTQLSVL.